The rows below give T cell receptor beta chains drawn from one sample of a study of OX40 agonist ivuxolimab in advanced cancers. Only in-frame clones appear in the TCRdb table, and some are missing; sequencing was by immunoSEQ multiplex PCR. The sample yields around 20,000 clones, about four fifths seen once. The sample was CD4+ or CD8+ T cells sorted from blood, taken in a trial of the OX40 agonist ivuxolimab. The receptors shown here come from an adult with an advanced solid tumor such as melanoma, head and neck, liver or kidney cancer. The CDR3 runs from the conserved cysteine through the conserved F or W.

j_call	v_call	cdr3_aa
TRBJ2-7	TRBV9	CASSVGQGAAYEQYF
TRBJ2-7	TRBV6-6	CASSYSNHLEQYF
TRBJ2-3	TRBV7-6	CASSSKGTSGATDTQYF
TRBJ2-7	TRBV30	CAWSSYIRDFSYEQYF
TRBJ2-5	TRBV5-1	CASSLDTGGTETQYF
TRBJ1-6	TRBV7-9	CASSSWGQGEDSPLHF
TRBJ1-1	TRBV12-5	CASGLPYWDRGGTNTEAFF
TRBJ2-1	TRBV7-9	CASSLARGGAEQFF
TRBJ1-1	TRBV6-1	CASSAKQGWGTEAFF
TRBJ2-6	TRBV14	CASSQDWDRVLTGANVLTF
TRBJ1-6	TRBV2	CASSERGPDSIYNSPLHF
TRBJ2-7	TRBV5-4	CASSLKGQNNEQYF
TRBJ2-7	TRBV19	CASQKTGGIYEQYF
TRBJ2-1	TRBV4-1	CASSQDLASGGDEQFF
TRBJ2-3	TRBV7-9	CASSPPSRGYTDTQYF
TRBJ2-5	TRBV19	CASSPLGSGGRETQYF
NA	TRBV6-4	CASSYSWTYHSYEQYF
TRBJ1-2	TRBV4-3	CASSPTGAGYGYTF
TRBJ1-5	TRBV27	CASSPQSGHYSNQPQHF
TRBJ1-4	TRBV27	CASTPSPGGDNEKLFF
TRBJ1-2	TRBV27	CASSLFATNYGYTF
TRBJ2-7	TRBV7-6	CASSLGGREGEQYF
TRBJ1-1	TRBV6-5	CASTPGSYTEAFF
TRBJ1-1	TRBV29-1	CSVEGTMRQNTEAFF
TRBJ2-7	TRBV18	CASSPGRTYEQYF
TRBJ1-1	TRBV28	CASSPNLVTEAFF
TRBJ2-7	TRBV9	CASSGRNSYEQYF